This T cell receptor (beta chain) was sequenced during a study of response to subunit inactivated influenza vaccine. Study-wide findings and caveats: That few new T cells are recruited by each seasonal influenza vaccination was the authors' suggestion.

After removal of 4 bases from V and 2 bases from J, the junction contained 11 bases not matched to a gene. This CDR3 is 16 amino acids long. Germline V gene lookup returns CDR1 KGHSH and CDR2 LQKENI. One entry per CDR3 protein results from TCRdb running MiXCR on the RT-PCR reads. The table lists around 500,000 distinct CDR3 sequences, about 10% of them singletons. To note about this clonotype: The antigen is unknown.

The chain employs TRBV18 and TRBJ2-7; TRBD1 aligns across 7 bases. Here the sequenced sample was PBMCs from blood, taken roughly 48 days after vaccination. The origin of this receptor is a man in his forties or fifties who received an inactivated influenza vaccine. The CDR3 here is CASSLLQGTDTYEQYF. DNA of the CDR3: TGTGCCAGCTCACTACTACAGGGGACCGACACCTACGAGCAGTACTTC.